The entry below gives a single T cell receptor beta chain sequence along with its context. The record originates from a study of blood T cell repertoires in COVID-19. Study context: From T cells, B-cell-depleted T cells, or PBMCs came the material, which was cDNA or gDNA.

Original processing notes: Using reference gene primer amplification, nucleated cell counts were estimated. Measured with immunoSEQ multiplex PCR; TCRdb has only the in-frame clones, and not every one. V, J and clone size reflect that table, while D and trimming were determined from the DNA. The sample has fewer than 200,000 clones; approximately 80% are singletons. Germline-derived CDR1 and CDR2 are SQVTM and ANQGSEA. This CDR3 has 12 amino acids. Trimming removed 4 bases at V and 5 bases at J, with 12 bases between. Ages ranged from about 18 to 89 years, with residence in 20 to 30 US areas. Researchers sorted participants into cohorts using their self-reported clinical history.

This sequence originates from a man aged 45-65 years who had recovered from COVID-19. The sample comprised PBMCs or T cells enriched from blood (not recorded which). The chain recombines TRBV29-1 with TRBJ2-7, with a tentative D call TRBD1 (6 bases). The CDR3 DNA sequence: TGCAGCGTTGCACAGGGTTGGAACGAGCAGTACTTC. This encodes CSVAQGWNEQYF.